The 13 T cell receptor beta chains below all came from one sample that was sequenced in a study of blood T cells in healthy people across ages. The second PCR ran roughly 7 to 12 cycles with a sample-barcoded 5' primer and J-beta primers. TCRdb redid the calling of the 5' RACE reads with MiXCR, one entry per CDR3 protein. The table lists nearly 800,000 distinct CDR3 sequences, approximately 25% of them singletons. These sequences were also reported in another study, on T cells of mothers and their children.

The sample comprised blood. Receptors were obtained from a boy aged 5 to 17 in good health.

CDR3 in amino acids: CSVPGTGSYEQYF. DNA of the CDR3: TGCAGCGTTCCCGGGACAGGGTCCTACGAGCAGTACTTC. The rearrangement joins TRBV29-1 to TRBJ2-5; TRBD1 agrees at 9 bases. The J call may be faulty, since TRBJ2-7 better matches the DNA end. Germline V gene sequence: CDR1 SQVTM, CDR2 ANQGSEA. This CDR3 is 13 amino acids long.

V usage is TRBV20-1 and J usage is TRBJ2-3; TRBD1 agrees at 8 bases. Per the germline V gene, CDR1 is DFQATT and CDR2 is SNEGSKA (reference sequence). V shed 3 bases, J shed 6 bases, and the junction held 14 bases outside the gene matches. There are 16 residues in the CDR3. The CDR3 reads CSARGLGQGFWDTQYF. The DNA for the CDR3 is TGCAGTGCTAGGGGACTCGGACAGGGCTTCTGGGATACGCAGTATTTT.

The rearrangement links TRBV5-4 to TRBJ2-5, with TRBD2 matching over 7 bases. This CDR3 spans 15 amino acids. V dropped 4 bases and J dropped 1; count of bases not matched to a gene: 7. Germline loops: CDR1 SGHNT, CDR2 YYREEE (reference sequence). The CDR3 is CASSPAGRPQETQYF. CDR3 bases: TGTGCCAGCAGCCCAGCGGGGAGACCCCAAGAGACCCAGTACTTC.

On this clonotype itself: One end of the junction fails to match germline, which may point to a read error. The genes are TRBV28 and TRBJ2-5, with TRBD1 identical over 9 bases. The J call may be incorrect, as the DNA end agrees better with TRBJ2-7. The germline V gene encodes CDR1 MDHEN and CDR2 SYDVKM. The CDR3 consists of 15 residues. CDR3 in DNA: TGTGCCAGCAAACCCGCCGGGACAGGGTCCTGCGAGCAGTACTTC. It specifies CASKPAGTGSCEQYF.

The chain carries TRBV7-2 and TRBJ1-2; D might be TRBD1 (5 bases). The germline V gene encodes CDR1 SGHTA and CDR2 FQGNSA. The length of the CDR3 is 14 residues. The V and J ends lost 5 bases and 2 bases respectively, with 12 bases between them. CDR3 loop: CASSRGDSNYGYTF. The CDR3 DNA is TGTGCCAGCAGCCGAGGTGACAGCAACTATGGCTACACCTTC.

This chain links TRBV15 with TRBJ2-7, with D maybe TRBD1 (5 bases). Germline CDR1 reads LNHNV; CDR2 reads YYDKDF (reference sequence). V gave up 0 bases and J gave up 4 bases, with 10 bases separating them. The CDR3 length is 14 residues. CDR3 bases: TGTGCCACCAGCAGAGAAATAGGGGAATACGAGCAGTACTTC. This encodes CATSREIGEYEQYF.

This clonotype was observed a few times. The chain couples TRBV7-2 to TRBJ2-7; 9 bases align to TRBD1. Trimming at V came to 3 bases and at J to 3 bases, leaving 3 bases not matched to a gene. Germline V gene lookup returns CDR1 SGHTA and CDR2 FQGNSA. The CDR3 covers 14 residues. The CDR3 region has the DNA TGTGCCAGCAGCTTTGGACAGGGGTACTACGAGCAGTACTTC. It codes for CASSFGQGYYEQYF.

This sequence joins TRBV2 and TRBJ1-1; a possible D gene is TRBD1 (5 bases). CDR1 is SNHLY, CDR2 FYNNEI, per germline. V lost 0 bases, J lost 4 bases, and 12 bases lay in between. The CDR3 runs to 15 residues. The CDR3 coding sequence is TGTGCCAGCAGTGAAGCGCTTCGTGGGGGCACTGAAGCTTTCTTT. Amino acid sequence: CASSEALRGGTEAFF.

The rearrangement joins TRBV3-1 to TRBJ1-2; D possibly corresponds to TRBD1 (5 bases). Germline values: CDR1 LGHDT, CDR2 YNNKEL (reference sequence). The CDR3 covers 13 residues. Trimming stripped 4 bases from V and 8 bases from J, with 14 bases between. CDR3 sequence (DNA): TGTGCCAGCAGCCTTGGAGACAGATCGGGCTACACCTTC. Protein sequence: CASSLGDRSGYTF.

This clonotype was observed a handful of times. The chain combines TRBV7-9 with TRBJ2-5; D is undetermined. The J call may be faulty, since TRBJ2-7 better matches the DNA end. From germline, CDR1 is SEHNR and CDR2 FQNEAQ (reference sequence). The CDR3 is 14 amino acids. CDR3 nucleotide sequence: TGTGCCAGCAGCCCAATCGGGTCGCCCTACGAGCAGTACTTC. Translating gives CASSPIGSPYEQYF.

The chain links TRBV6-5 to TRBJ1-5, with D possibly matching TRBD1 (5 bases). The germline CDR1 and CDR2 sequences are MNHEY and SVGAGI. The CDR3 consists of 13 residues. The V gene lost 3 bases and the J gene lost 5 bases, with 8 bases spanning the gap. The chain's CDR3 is CASSYGTDQPQHF. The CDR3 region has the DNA TGTGCCAGCAGTTATGGGACCGATCAGCCCCAGCATTTT.

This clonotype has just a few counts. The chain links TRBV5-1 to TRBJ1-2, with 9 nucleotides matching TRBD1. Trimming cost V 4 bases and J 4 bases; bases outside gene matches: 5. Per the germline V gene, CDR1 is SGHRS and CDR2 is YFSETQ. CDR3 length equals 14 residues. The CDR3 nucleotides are TGCGCCAGCAGCCCGGGGACAGGGACCTATGGCTACACCTTC. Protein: CASSPGTGTYGYTF.

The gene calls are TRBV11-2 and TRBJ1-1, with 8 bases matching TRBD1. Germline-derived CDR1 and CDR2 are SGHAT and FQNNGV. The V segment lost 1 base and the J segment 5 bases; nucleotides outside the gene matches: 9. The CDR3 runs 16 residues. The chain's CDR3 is CASSLGFAGGRTEAFF. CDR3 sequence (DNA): TGTGCCAGCAGCTTAGGGTTTGCAGGGGGCCGGACTGAAGCTTTCTTT.